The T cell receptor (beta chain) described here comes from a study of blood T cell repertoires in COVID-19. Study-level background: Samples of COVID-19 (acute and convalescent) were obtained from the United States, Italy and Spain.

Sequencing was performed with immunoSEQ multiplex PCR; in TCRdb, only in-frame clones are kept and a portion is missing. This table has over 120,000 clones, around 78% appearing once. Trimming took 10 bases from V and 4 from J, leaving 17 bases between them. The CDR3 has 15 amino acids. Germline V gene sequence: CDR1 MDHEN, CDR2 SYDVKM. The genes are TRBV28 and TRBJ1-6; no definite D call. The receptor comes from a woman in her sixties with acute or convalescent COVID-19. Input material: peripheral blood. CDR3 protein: CATSPLSTYNSPLHF. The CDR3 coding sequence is TGTGCCACCTCGCCGTTGTCGACTTATAATTCACCCCTCCACTTT.